These 5 T cell receptor beta chains were all obtained from the same sample, sequenced in a study of cytomegalovirus exposure and HLA in healthy donors (dated by TCRdb to 2017 to 2019). The library was generated by the immunoSEQ multiplex PCR assay. In its TCRdb copy, this immuneACCESS table keeps in-frame sequences only and misses some clones. Where compared with another copy, unresolved V genes explain less than half of these, and the others have no known cause. The sample contains some 110,000 clones, about 88% of them found a single time. The top ten constitute roughly 2% of the sample. The sequencing sample was made of PBMCs. These receptors all come from a woman aged 18-29 years in good health and CMV-seropositive.

The chain's CDR3 is CASSRIQGGVHEQYF. The DNA for the CDR3 is TGCGCCAGCAGCCGAATACAGGGGGGGGTCCACGAGCAGTACTTC. The chain is built from TRBV4-1 and TRBJ2-7, with D possibly TRBD1 on 8 matching bases. This CDR3 region has 15 residues. Trimming stripped 4 bases from V and 5 bases from J, with 18 bases between. The V gene's germline CDR1 is MGHRA and CDR2 YSYEKL.

The genes are TRBV27 and TRBJ1-6, with a possible D match to TRBD1 (5 bases). The CDR3 contains 14 residues. V was pared by 2 bases and J by 9 bases, with 11 bases between. The germline V gene has CDR1 MNHEY and CDR2 SMNVEV (reference sequence). CDR3 in amino acids: CASSLAGLGSPLHF. CDR3 DNA sequence: TGTGCCAGCAGTTTAGCAGGGCTGGGTTCACCCCTCCACTTT.

This clone was picked up one time. This sequence joins TRBV11-2 and TRBJ2-7; 9 nucleotides match TRBD1. The CDR3 sequence is 15 residues long. The germline V gene encodes CDR1 SGHAT and CDR2 FQNNGV. V was clipped by 3 bases and J by 1 base; unmatched bases: 4. CDR3 nucleotides: TGTGCCAGCAGCTTTGGGACAGGGTTATCCTACGAGCAGTACTTC. Encoded protein: CASSFGTGLSYEQYF.

This chain connects TRBV28 to TRBJ1-4, with 10 nucleotides matching TRBD1. The V and J ends lost 6 bases and 8 bases, in that order; junction bases with no gene match: 9. The length of the CDR3 is 15 residues. The germline V gene encodes CDR1 MDHEN and CDR2 SYDVKM. The CDR3 region is CASSLGQGGREKLFF. Written as DNA, the CDR3 is TGTGCCAGCAGCCTTGGACAGGGGGGGCGGGAAAAACTGTTTTTT.

V usage is TRBV5-6 and J usage is TRBJ2-3; 8 bases line up with TRBD2. This CDR3 region has 15 residues. V dropped 4 bases and J dropped 5; count of bases not matched to a gene: 9. CDR1 is SGHDT and CDR2 is YYEEEE in the germline V gene. The CDR3, as DNA: TGTGCCAGCAGCCTAATGACTAGCGAGTTAGATACGCAGTATTTT. This sequence encodes CASSLMTSELDTQYF. The whole variable domain, filled in from reference TRBV5-6 and TRBJ2-3, reads DAGVTQSPTHLIKTRGQQVTLRCSPKSGHDTVSWYQQALGQGPQFIFQYYEEEERQRGNFPDRFSGHQFPNYSSELNVNALLLGDSALYLCASSLMTSELDTQYFGPGTRLTVL.